One and the same sample provided the 4 T cell receptor beta chains below, sequenced in a study of CD8+ T cells in alopecia areata. CD4, CD8alpha, NKG2D, NKG2ACE and other markers were used to sort pooled cutaneous lymph node cells. The authors extracted RNA and reverse transcribed it into cDNA as the sequencing template. The protocol was immunoSEQ multiplex PCR, while the TCRdb copy is restricted to in-frame clones and leaves out a portion. The repertoire shows about 270,000 clones, none seen only once; the top ten take 1.2%. Sequenced sample: CD4+ T cells sorted from a lymph node. Receptor source: a C3H/HeJ mouse with alopecia areata. For this strain, the MHC haplotype corresponds to H2-k.

The table lists this clone with a few counts. The listed genes are named as in mouse. The read is 4 residues too short to cover the CDR3 end, so that end is filled in from the germline J gene. The chain combines TRBV13-1 with TRBJ1-4, with TRBD1 as a possible D gene (5 bases). Looked up from germline, CDR1 is NSHNY and CDR2 is SYGAGN. This CDR3 comprises 14 residues. CDR3 amino acids: CASSEGLGGERLFF. The DNA read from the CDR3 is TGTGCCAGCAGTGAGGGACTGGGGGGCGAA.

In this sample, this clone turned up a few times. Gene names denote mouse genes. The read stops 4 residues short of the end of the CDR3; the missing end is completed from the germline J gene. This CDR3 is also generated by other DNA sequences in the sample. The chain joins TRBV31 to TRBJ2-3; D is perhaps TRBD1 (6 bases). The V end lost 1 base, the J end lost 0 bases, and 11 bases lay between the germline ends. CDR3 length: 15 residues. Germline assignment: CDR1 GKSSPN and CDR2 SITVG. The sequenced CDR3 bases are TGTGCCTGGAGTCCAGGGACAACTAGTGCAGAA. Translated: CAWSPGTTSAE. The full CDR3 sequence reads CAWSPGTTSAETLYF.

This clone was seen at least ten times. The germline and genes are mouse ones. Read sequence stops 4 residues before the CDR3 end, and the germline J gene provides the missing end. The sample carries other DNA sequences with the same CDR3. This sequence joins TRBV19 and TRBJ2-2; 9 bases agree with TRBD1. Unmatched junction bases numbered 2, after V lost 5 bases and J lost 0 bases. The CDR3 is 15 amino acids. Germline CDR1 is FNHDT and CDR2 is SITEND (reference sequence). CDR3 DNA (partial): TGTGCCAGCAGCCGACAGGGGGCAAACACCGGG. Amino acid sequence: CASSRQGANTG. The full CDR3 protein is CASSRQGANTGQLYF.

Notes on this clone: Gene names and germline refer to mouse. The read finishes 4 residues shy of the CDR3 end, and the germline J gene is used to complete it. This sequence joins TRBV5 and TRBJ2-5, with TRBD2 matching 8 bases. The CDR3 sequence is 15 residues long. Germline V gives CDR1 LGHNA, CDR2 YNLKQL (reference sequence). The CDR3 DNA, read in part, is TGTGCCAGCAGCCAAGATCCCTGGGGGGAAGAC. Translating gives CASSQDPWGED. The full CDR3 reads CASSQDPWGEDTQYF.